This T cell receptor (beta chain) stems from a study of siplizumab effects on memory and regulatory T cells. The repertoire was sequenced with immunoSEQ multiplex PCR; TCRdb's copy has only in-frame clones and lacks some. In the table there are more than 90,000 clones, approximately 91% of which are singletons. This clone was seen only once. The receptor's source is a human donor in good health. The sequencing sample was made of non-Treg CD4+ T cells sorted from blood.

As DNA, the CDR3 is TGTGCCAGTAGTATTCAGGGTACCAAAAACATTCAGTACTTC. Its protein product is CASSIQGTKNIQYF. V is TRBV19 and J is TRBJ2-4; D perhaps matches TRBD1 (5 bases). The CDR3 runs to 14 residues. The V gene lost 3 bases and the J gene lost 2 bases, with 8 bases spanning the gap. Per germline, CDR1 LNHDA and CDR2 SQIVND (reference sequence).